This is a list of T cell receptor beta chains from one sample in a study of patients and donors after allogeneic stem cell transplantation. TCRdb reanalysed the RT-PCR reads using MiXCR and keeps one entry per CDR3 protein. Here the sample spans fewer than 180,000 distinct CDR3 sequences, approximately 37% being singletons. The sample was blood, either unsorted or a sorted T cell fraction (not recorded which). The receptors shown here come from a human donor who was either an allogeneic HSCT recipient or a stem cell or donor lymphocyte infusion donor (not recorded which). It is not recorded whose cells these are; they may come from a transplant donor. The CDR3 runs from the conserved cysteine through the conserved F or W. A D gene is named only where the DNA matches it firmly. The size of a clone is reported for some rows only, either as once, few or many, or as a class for expanded clones.

V gene	clone size	D gene	J gene	CDR3 length	CDR3 DNA	CDR3 protein
TRBV6-1	few	-	TRBJ1-1	13	TGTGCCAGCAGTACGGAGGGTTTCAGCGAAGCTTTCTTT	CASSTEGFSEAFF
TRBV7-9	-	-	TRBJ2-4	17	TGTGCCAGCAGCTTAGGTAGAGGACAAATAGCCAAAAACATTCAGTACTTC	CASSLGRGQIAKNIQYF
TRBV20-1	few	-	TRBJ1-1	13	TGCAGTGCTAGTAAAAGGGAGAACACTGAAGCTTTCTTT	CSASKRENTEAFF
TRBV12-3/TRBV12-4	-	-	TRBJ2-2	13	TGTGCCAGTCGACCCCCCAACGACGGGGAGCTGTTTTTT	CASRPPNDGELFF
TRBV20-1	few	-	TRBJ1-5	13	TGCAGTGCTAGAGCCATTGGAGATCAGCCCCAGCATTTT	CSARAIGDQPQHF
TRBV12-3/TRBV12-4	few	-	TRBJ1-5	16	TGTGCCAGCAGCCCCGGGTTCGGGCCGCAAAATCAGCCCCAGCATTTT	CASSPGFGPQNQPQHF
TRBV15	-	-	TRBJ1-3	13	TGTGCCACCAGCGAAGCGACTGGAAACACCATATATTTT	CATSEATGNTIYF
TRBV20-1	-	-	TRBJ1-6	15	TGCAGTGCTCCGGGAGACAGCTCCTATAATTCACCCCTCCACTTT	CSAPGDSSYNSPLHF
TRBV5-6	-	TRBD2	TRBJ2-3	17	TGTGCCAGCAGCCCCCGCGTGGCGGGGGACAGCACAGATACGCAGTATTTT	CASSPRVAGDSTDTQYF
TRBV6-6	few	-	TRBJ1-5	15	TGTGCCAGCAGTTACCTCGGGGAGAGCAATCAGCCCCAGCATTTT	CASSYLGESNQPQHF
TRBV10-3	many	TRBD2	TRBJ2-7	14	TGTGCCGGCTCCGGGACTAACAACTCCTACGAGCAGTACTTC	CAGSGTNNSYEQYF
TRBV12-3/TRBV12-4	-	-	TRBJ2-1	14	TGTGCCAGCAGTTTAGTGGGGTTATACAATGAGCAGTTCTTC	CASSLVGLYNEQFF
TRBV11-1	few	-	TRBJ1-1	11	TGTGCCAGCAGCAACCAGGGGGAAGCTTTCTTT	CASSNQGEAFF
TRBV12-3/TRBV12-4	-	-	TRBJ1-5	16	TGTGCCAGCAGTTTAGCGCTGTCTGCAATCGGTCAGCCCCAGCATTTT	CASSLALSAIGQPQHF
TRBV5-1	-	-	TRBJ2-3	12	TGCGCCAGCAGCTTGCTCACAGATACGCAGTATTTT	CASSLLTDTQYF
TRBV5-1	few	TRBD1	TRBJ2-2	15	TGCGCCAGCAGCCCCACGACAGGGGGCACCGGGGAGCTGTTTTTT	CASSPTTGGTGELFF
TRBV12-3/TRBV12-4	-	-	TRBJ1-1	14	TGTGCCAGCAGTTTATCGGGATTGAACACTGAAGCTTTCTTT	CASSLSGLNTEAFF
TRBV12-3/TRBV12-4	many	-	TRBJ1-6	14	TGTGCCAGCAGCCCAGGTGGAGGGAATTCACCCCTCCACTTT	CASSPGGGNSPLHF
TRBV7-9	-	TRBD1	TRBJ1-5	14	TGTGCCAGCAGCTTATCAGGGGGGGACCAGCCCCAGCATTTT	CASSLSGGDQPQHF
TRBV6-6	-	-	TRBJ1-6	14	TGTGCCAGCAGTTATGGAGGGGTAGAATCACCCCTCCACTTT	CASSYGGVESPLHF
TRBV7-2	-	-	TRBJ1-1	13	TGTGCCAGCAGCCTAGGGGTTGGCACTGAAGCTTTCTTT	CASSLGVGTEAFF
TRBV5-5	-	-	TRBJ1-1	13	TGTGCCAGCAGCCCCAGGACCAACACTGAAGCTTTCTTT	CASSPRTNTEAFF
TRBV5-6	once	-	TRBJ2-5	15	TGTGCCAGCAGCTTGGTCGGGGGCGGCCAAGAGACCCAGTACTTC	CASSLVGGGQETQYF
TRBV7-8	few	-	TRBJ1-3	17	TGTGCCAGCAGCCGGGACATCACCTTTTTCTCTGGAAACACCATATATTTT	CASSRDITFFSGNTIYF
TRBV19	few	TRBD1	TRBJ1-6	13	TGTGCCAGTGCGACAGGGGGTAATTCACCCCTCCACTTT	CASATGGNSPLHF
TRBV20-1	-	TRBD1	TRBJ1-1	15	TGCAGTGCTAGACCTCTAGACAGGGTAGGGACTGAAGCTTTCTTT	CSARPLDRVGTEAFF
TRBV5-1	-	TRBD1	TRBJ1-5	14	TGCGCCAGCAGCTTTGGAGGGGGCGGTCAGCCCCAGCATTTT	CASSFGGGGQPQHF
TRBV12-3/TRBV12-4	-	TRBD1	TRBJ1-4	15	TGTGCCAGCAGTGGGGTCGGGACAGCCTTTGAAAAACTGTTTTTT	CASSGVGTAFEKLFF
TRBV4-3	few	-	TRBJ2-7	13	TGCGCCAGCAGCCAAGACCTTGGATACGAGCAGTACTTC	CASSQDLGYEQYF
TRBV5-1	many	-	TRBJ1-1	14	TGCGCCAGCAGCTTGGGTCCGGAAAACACTGAAGCTTTCTTT	CASSLGPENTEAFF
TRBV6-1	once	-	TRBJ1-2	14	TGTGCCGGCAGTGAAACACAGGGCTCCTATGGCTACACCTTC	CAGSETQGSYGYTF
TRBV7-8	-	TRBD1	TRBJ2-5	15	TGTGCCAGCAGCTTTCGGACAGGAAACGTAGAGACCCAGTACTTC	CASSFRTGNVETQYF
TRBV3-1	-	-	TRBJ2-7	13	TGTGCCAGCAGCCAAGATGGGTCCTACGAGCAGTACTTC	CASSQDGSYEQYF
TRBV28	-	-	TRBJ1-1	14	TGTGCCAGCAGTCCCCCCGGCAAGAACACTGAAGCTTTCTTT	CASSPPGKNTEAFF
TRBV29-1	-	-	TRBJ1-2	14	TGCAGCGTTGAAGGGGGGGTGTTCGGCTATGGCTACACCTTC	CSVEGGVFGYGYTF
TRBV6-5	few	-	TRBJ1-4	15	TGTGCCAGCAGCCCCGACGACGCAACTAATGAAAAACTGTTTTTT	CASSPDDATNEKLFF
TRBV12-3/TRBV12-4	many	TRBD1	TRBJ1-4	16	TGTGCCAGCAGTACGGGACAGCACTTTGTGTATGAAAAACTGTTTTTT	CASSTGQHFVYEKLFF
TRBV24-1	-	-	TRBJ1-1	15	TGTGCCACCAGTGATCCGGGCGCCGGCGACACTGAAGCTTTCTTT	CATSDPGAGDTEAFF
TRBV6-6	-	-	TRBJ2-3	12	TGTGCCAGCAGTGATCTAGAGGGGGTGCAGTATTTT	CASSDLEGVQYF
TRBV6-1	few	-	TRBJ1-1	13	TGTGCCAGCAGCATAGGACCCAACACTGAAGCTTTCTTT	CASSIGPNTEAFF
TRBV7-3	-	TRBD2	TRBJ2-3	16	TGTGCCAGCAGCTTCATTAGCGGGGACGGGACAGATACGCAGTATTTT	CASSFISGDGTDTQYF